The entry below describes one T cell receptor beta chain. In the original workflow: Scientists estimated how many nucleated cells there were by amplifying reference gene primers. The assay was immunoSEQ multiplex PCR, and TCRdb's table has in-frame clones only and misses some. V, J and clone size derive from that table, while D and trimming were established from the DNA sequence. In the table there are 90,000 to 150,000 clones, less than 85% of which are singletons. The data were taken from a study of blood T cell repertoires in COVID-19. Turning to the study itself: There were acute and convalescent COVID-19 samples, and they came from the United States, Italy and Spain. Nucleic acid was either cDNA or gDNA, and it came from T cells, B-cell-depleted T cells, or PBMCs.

The CDR3 contains 18 residues. Germline CDR1 is KGHDR and CDR2 is SFDVKD. The junction had 10 bases not matched to a gene; V was cut back by 3 bases and J by 5 bases. Sample: peripheral blood. This TCR came from a human donor with acute or convalescent COVID-19. The donor label of this sample is uncertain. The chain carries TRBV24-1 and TRBJ2-1; 12 bases map to TRBD1. CDR3 coding DNA: TGTGCCACCAGTGATCGTGGGACAGGGGGCCAATTACACAATGAGCAGTTCTTC. Protein: CATSDRGTGGQLHNEQFF.